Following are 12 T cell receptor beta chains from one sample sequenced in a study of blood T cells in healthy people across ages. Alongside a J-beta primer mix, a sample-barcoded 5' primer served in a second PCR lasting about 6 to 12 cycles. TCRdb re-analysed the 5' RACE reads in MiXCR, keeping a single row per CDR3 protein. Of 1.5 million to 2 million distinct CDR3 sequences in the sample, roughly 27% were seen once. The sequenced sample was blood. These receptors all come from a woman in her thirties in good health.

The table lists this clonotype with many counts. CDR3 sequence (DNA): TGTGCCATCAGTGAGTCGACTCAGGGCGGAGAGACCCAGTACTTC. Translating gives CAISESTQGGETQYF. The rearrangement uses TRBV10-3 and TRBJ2-5; D might be TRBD1 (5 bases). Germline CDR1 is ENHRY and CDR2 is SYGVKD. The CDR3 is made up of 15 amino acids. V was clipped by 0 bases and J by 4 bases, with 12 bases between them.

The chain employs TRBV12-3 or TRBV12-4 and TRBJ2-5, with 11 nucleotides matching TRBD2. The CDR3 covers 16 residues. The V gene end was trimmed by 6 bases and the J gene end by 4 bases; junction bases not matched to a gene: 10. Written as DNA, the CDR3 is TGTGCCAGCAGACCAGGCGGGCTAGCGGGGGGAGAGACCCAGTACTTC. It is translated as CASRPGGLAGGETQYF.

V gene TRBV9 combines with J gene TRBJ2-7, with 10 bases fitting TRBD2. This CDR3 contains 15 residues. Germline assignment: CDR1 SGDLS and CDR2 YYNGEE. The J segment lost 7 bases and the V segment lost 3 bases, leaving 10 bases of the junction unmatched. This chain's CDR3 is CASSDSGGTDNEQYF. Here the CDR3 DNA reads TGTGCCAGCAGCGATAGCGGGGGGACCGACAATGAGCAGTACTTC.

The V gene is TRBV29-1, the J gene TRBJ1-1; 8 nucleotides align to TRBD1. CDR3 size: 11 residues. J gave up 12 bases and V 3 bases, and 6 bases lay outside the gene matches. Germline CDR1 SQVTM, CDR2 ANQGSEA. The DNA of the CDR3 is TGCAGCGTTGATCAGGGGGCGCCGTCTTTCTTT. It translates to CSVDQGAPSFF.

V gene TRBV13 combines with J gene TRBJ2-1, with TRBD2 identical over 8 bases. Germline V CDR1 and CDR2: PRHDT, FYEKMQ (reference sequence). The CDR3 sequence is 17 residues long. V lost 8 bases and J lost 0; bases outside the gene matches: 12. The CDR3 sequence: CASSPGGYGGSYNEQFF. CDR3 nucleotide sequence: TGTGCCAGCTCCCCGGGAGGGTACGGAGGCTCCTACAATGAGCAGTTCTTC. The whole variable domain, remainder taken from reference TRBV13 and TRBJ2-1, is AAGVIQSPRHLIKEKRETATLKCYPIPRHDTVYWYQQGPGQDPQFLISFYEKMQSDKGSIPDRFSAQQFSDYHSELNMSSLELGDSALYFCASSPGGYGGSYNEQFFGPGTRLTVL.

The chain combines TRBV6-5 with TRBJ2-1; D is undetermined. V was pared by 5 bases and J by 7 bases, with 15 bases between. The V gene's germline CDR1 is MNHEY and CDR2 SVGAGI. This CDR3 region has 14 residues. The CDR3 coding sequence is TGTGCCAGCAGTCCCAAGGTGGGCCCTAATGAGCAGTTCTTC. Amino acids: CASSPKVGPNEQFF.

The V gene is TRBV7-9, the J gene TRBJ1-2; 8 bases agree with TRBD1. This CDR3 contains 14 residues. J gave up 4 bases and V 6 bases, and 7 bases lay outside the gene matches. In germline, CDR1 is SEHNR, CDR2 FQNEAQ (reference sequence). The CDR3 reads CASSTQDRAYGYTF. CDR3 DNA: TGTGCCAGCAGTACTCAGGACAGGGCCTATGGCTACACCTTC.

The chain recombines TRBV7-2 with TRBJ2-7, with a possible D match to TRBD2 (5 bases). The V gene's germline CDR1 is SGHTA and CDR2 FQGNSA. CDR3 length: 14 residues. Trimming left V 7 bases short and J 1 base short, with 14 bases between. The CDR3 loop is CASNFSEGSYEQYF. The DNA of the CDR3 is TGTGCCAGCAACTTTAGCGAAGGGTCCTACGAGCAGTACTTC.

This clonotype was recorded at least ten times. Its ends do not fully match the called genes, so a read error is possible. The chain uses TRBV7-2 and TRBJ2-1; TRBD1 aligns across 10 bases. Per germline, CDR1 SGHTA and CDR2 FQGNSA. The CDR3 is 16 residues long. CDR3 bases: TGTGCCAGCAGTTTAGCTGGGACAGGGGCCTACAATGAGCAGTTCTTC. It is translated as CASSLAGTGAYNEQFF.

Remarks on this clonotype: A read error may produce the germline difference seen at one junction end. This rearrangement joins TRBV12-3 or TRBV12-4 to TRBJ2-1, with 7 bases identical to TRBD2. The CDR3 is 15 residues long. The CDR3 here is CAGSRGGSSYNEQFF. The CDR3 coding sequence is TGTGCCGGCAGCCGCGGGGGAAGCTCCTACAATGAGCAGTTCTTC.

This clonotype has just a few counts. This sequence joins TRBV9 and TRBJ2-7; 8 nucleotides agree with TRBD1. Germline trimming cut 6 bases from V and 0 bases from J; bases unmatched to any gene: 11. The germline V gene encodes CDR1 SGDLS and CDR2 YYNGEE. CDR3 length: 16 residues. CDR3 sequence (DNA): TGTGCCAGCAACTTAACGGGACAGGCAATCTCCTACGAGCAGTACTTC. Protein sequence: CASNLTGQAISYEQYF.

The CDR3 sequence: CASSLAPGKGETQFF. The CDR3 nucleotides read TGTGCCAGCAGCTTAGCGCCAGGGAAGGGGGAGACCCAGTTCTTC. The gene calls are TRBV7-9 and TRBJ2-1, with D possibly being TRBD1 (6 bases). This CDR3 is built from 15 residues. V was pared by 0 bases and J by 13 bases, with 19 bases between. The germline V gene has CDR1 SEHNR and CDR2 FQNEAQ (reference sequence).